This T cell receptor (beta chain) is from a study of robustness of blood B and T cell sequencing (dated by TCRdb to 2016 to 2019). Context from the whole study: The study was designed to determine how much peripheral blood is required to reliably characterize an individual's TCRbeta and IgG repertoires. In each of the approximately 10 independently drawn blood samples, TCRbeta and IgG repertoires were quantified. As technical replicates, two replicate TCRbeta cDNA libraries were prepared from one shared RNA pool derived from a single 10 ml draw. Beyond this particular receptor, the publication reports: When 3 or 4 tubes (roughly 28-45 ml blood) were combined, saturation was approached in coverage of the top 10,000 TCRbeta clonotypes. Of the top 10,000 TCRbeta clonotypes in one technical replicate library, approximately 95% were also found in the other technical replicate library. Immediate fractionation was required for EDTA tubes, so the use of EDTA tubes in multi-site collections was limited. No improvement in the overlap of rare TCRbeta clonotypes was observed when tubes were pooled, implying that much larger blood volumes would be needed for rare TCRbeta clonotypes to be captured. The 1,000 most abundant TCRbeta clonotypes from the pooled draws were detected in every single 10 ml sample. A full plateau was not reached by TCRbeta rarefaction curves, suggesting under-sequencing or many low-abundance clonotypes. Evidence of cross-contamination, likely from batch processing, showed up in one pair of TCRbeta libraries, so the UMI-sequence pairs shared by that pair of libraries were removed.

In this sample, this clonotype turned up a few times. The antigen it recognizes is unknown. Base qualities are not provided; no much larger clone lies one nucleotide away. Counted from cysteine to phenylalanine, this CDR3 has 12 amino acids. The sequence is cut down to CDR3 DNA, 36 bases in frame from base 1. V is shortened by 7 bases, J by 10 bases, and the region joining them spans 14 bases. According to the germline V gene (reference sequence), CDR1 reads GTSNPN and CDR2 reads SVGIG. The library was obtained by PCR. TCRdb names Illumina MiSeq as the instrument used. Synthesis of cDNA relied on SMARTScribe reverse transcriptase together with a 5' template-switch oligo that added a universal priming site. A 12-nucleotide random unique molecular identifier (UMI) was carried by the template-switch oligo, and each cDNA molecule was tagged with this UMI. During reverse transcription, chain-specific reverse primers targeted TCRbeta transcripts. Leftover template-switch adapters were removed by uracil DNA glycosylase treatment, and cDNA was purified using a Qiagen MinElute kit. For the first PCR, KAPA HiFi HotStart ReadyMix was used for roughly 23 cycles, with amplification split across four 50 ul reactions containing step-out primers. First-round PCR products were gel-purified before further amplification. Illumina Nextera adapters were attached in a second roughly 8-cycle PCR, after which libraries were purified and pooled. A 50-nucleotide 5' read captured the UMI barcode for each TCRbeta molecule. The authors' analysis ran thus. Using the MIGEC toolkit, reads were grouped by UMI into consensus reads. Final reads were produced by merging forward and reverse consensus reads with PEAR. Identical UMI-sequence pairs found in more than one library were treated as cross-sample contamination and removed by a custom decontamination script. V(D)J assignment and CDR3 extraction were performed with MIGMAP, a wrapper around IgBLAST. A TCR clonotype was defined by an identical V gene, J gene and CDR3 amino acid sequence; no sequencing was done for CDR1 and CDR2. TCRdb itself trimmed the public reads at Q25 with fastp, ran MiXCR and retained productive beta chains. Entries are consolidated by CDR3 protein sequence, retaining the most common genes and DNA. In this record, the V and J calls reflect TCRdb's handling and not the investigators' own analysis. This sample gives thousands of distinct CDR3 sequences in total; less than 65% of them show up just once. Around a quarter of the sample belongs to the ten largest clones.

TCRbeta repertoires were measured from mRNA instead of genomic DNA, an approach that captures expressed receptors. Without any cell sorting, leukocytes from the buffy coat were collected into Trizol, and RNA was extracted using the Direct-zol RNA MiniPrep Plus kit. To separate plasma, buffy coat and red blood cells, EDTA blood tubes were immediately centrifuged at 4 degrees C. Material for sequencing was peripheral blood. The rearranged segments are TRBV30 and TRBJ1-6, with no D gene named confidently. The sequence derives from a human donor in good health. The encoded CDR3 is CAYTREKSPLHF. The nucleotides read TGTGCCTACACTCGGGAGAAATCACCCCTCCACTTT.